The source of this TCR beta chain is a study of cytomegalovirus exposure and HLA in healthy donors. This table comes from immunoSEQ multiplex PCR, and its TCRdb copy is limited to in-frame clones, with some not included. The sample holds about 160,000 clones; approximately 89% are singletons and the top ten take approximately 10%. Sample: PBMCs. The sequence was collected from a woman under 30 in good health and CMV-seropositive.

The DNA for the CDR3 is TGTGCCAGCAGTGTTTTAGATAGCGGGAGCAAAAACATTCAGTACTTC. Its translation is CASSVLDSGSKNIQYF. The chain links TRBV25-1 to TRBJ2-4, with 9 bases fitting TRBD2. After removal of 4 bases from V and 3 bases from J, the junction contained 7 bases not matched to a gene. This CDR3 comprises 16 residues. CDR1 MGHDK and CDR2 SYGVNS come from the germline V gene.